The 18 T cell receptor beta chains listed next were all sequenced from one sample in a study of blood T cell repertoires in COVID-19. Assay used: immunoSEQ multiplex PCR; TCRdb lists only in-frame clones, some missing. This table has fewer than 200,000 clones, around nine tenths appearing once. Material: peripheral blood. All receptors derive from a woman aged 70-85 years with COVID-19, enrolled during active disease.

The chain links TRBV28 to TRBJ1-5, with 8 bases aligning to TRBD1. The CDR3 totals 16 residues. J was trimmed by 3 bases and V by 6 bases; bases with no gene match: 10. Germline-derived CDR1 and CDR2 are MDHEN and SYDVKM. DNA of the CDR3: TGTGCCAGCAGCCCCCAAGGGACAGGATTCAATCAGCCCCAGCATTTT. Amino acid sequence: CASSPQGTGFNQPQHF.

The V gene is TRBV11-1, the J gene TRBJ2-7; TRBD2 agrees at 13 bases. The CDR3 is made up of 16 amino acids. V lost 3 bases and J lost 5; bases outside the gene matches: 7. Germline V gene data show CDR1 as SGHAT and CDR2 as FQDESV (reference sequence). CDR3 nucleotides: TGTGCCAGCAGCTTGCTGGGGACTAGCGGGATGGACGAGCAGTACTTC. Translated, it gives CASSLLGTSGMDEQYF.

This chain connects TRBV6-5 to TRBJ1-4; 9 bases match TRBD1. Germline-derived CDR1 and CDR2 are MNHEY and SVGAGI. The CDR3 is 12 residues long. J lost 5 bases, V lost 11 bases, and 3 bases had no gene match. CDR3 residues: CAGGTGNEKLFF. The DNA for the CDR3 is TGTGCCGGCGGGACAGGGAATGAAAAACTGTTTTTT.

This chain connects TRBV18 to TRBJ2-1; D is perhaps TRBD2 (6 bases). The CDR3 consists of 16 residues. CDR1 and CDR2 (germline): KGHSH, LQKENI. V was shortened by 3 bases and J by 2 bases, with 14 bases between the two germline ends. The CDR3 is CASSPPDYLPYNEQFF. The CDR3 nucleotides read TGTGCCAGCTCACCCCCGGACTATTTGCCCTACAATGAGCAGTTCTTC.

V is TRBV19 and J is TRBJ1-1; TRBD1 aligns across 9 bases. Germline CDR1 is LNHDA and CDR2 is SQIVND (reference sequence). Losses at the gene ends were 4 bases for V and 6 bases for J; bases not matched to a gene: 3. The CDR3 sequence is 13 residues long. CDR3 sequence: CASSNRGPAEAFF. As DNA, the CDR3 is TGTGCCAGTAGTAACAGGGGGCCGGCTGAAGCTTTCTTT.

J is TRBJ2-2 and V is TRBV3-1 (or the pseudogene TRBV3-2); D unresolved. The CDR3 covers 14 residues. Between the trimmed V and J ends, which lost 4 bases and 6 bases, there was a span of 12 bases. Germline-derived CDR1 and CDR2 are LGHDT and YNNKEL (reference sequence). CDR3 region: CASSPEGVPGELFF. The CDR3 bases are TGTGCCAGCAGCCCCGAAGGAGTGCCCGGGGAGCTGTTTTTT.

The chain joins TRBV19 to TRBJ2-3; maybe TRBD2 (5 bases). The germline V and J ends were trimmed by 5 bases and 4 bases, with 19 bases remaining between them. CDR1 and CDR2 from the germline V gene are LNHDA and SQIVND (reference sequence). This CDR3 region has 16 residues. The CDR3 loop is CASSGLLGKEADTQYF. The CDR3, as DNA: TGTGCCAGTAGTGGTTTACTTGGGAAGGAGGCAGATACGCAGTATTTT.

The chain couples TRBV28 to TRBJ1-5; TRBD1 aligns across 11 bases. The trim removed 4 bases at V and 6 bases at J, leaving 8 bases unmatched. Germline V CDR1 and CDR2: MDHEN, SYDVKM. The CDR3 has 16 amino acids. The CDR3 sequence: CASSSIRDRGFQPQHF. Written as DNA, the CDR3 is TGTGCCAGCAGTTCGATCCGGGACAGGGGGTTTCAGCCCCAGCATTTT.

The chain has TRBV19 and TRBJ1-5; 10 nucleotides line up with TRBD1. This CDR3 contains 16 residues. The germline gives CDR1 LNHDA, CDR2 SQIVND (reference sequence). The junction had 5 bases not matched to a gene; V was cut back by 4 bases and J by 2 bases. CDR3 sequence (DNA): TGTGCCAGTAGTAGAGGACAGGGGGAGGGCAATCAGCCCCAGCATTTT. This sequence encodes CASSRGQGEGNQPQHF. Based on the CDR3 plus reference TRBV19 and TRBJ1-5, the full variable domain is DGGITQSPKYLFRKEGQNVTLSCEQNLNHDAMYWYRQDPGQGLRLIYYSQIVNDFQKGDIAEGYSVSREKKESFPLTVTSAQKNPTAFYLCASSRGQGEGNQPQHFGDGTRLSIL.

The V call is TRBV7-2, the J call TRBJ2-1, with D unresolved. CDR3 length: 14 amino acids. Germline values: CDR1 SGHTA, CDR2 FQGNSA. V lost 2 bases and J lost 5, with 10 bases in between. The CDR3 DNA is TGTGCCAGCAGCTTATGGGCCCAACACAATGAGCAGTTCTTC. It is translated as CASSLWAQHNEQFF.

The rearrangement links TRBV19 to TRBJ1-2; D might be TRBD1 (5 bases). The CDR3 loop spans 16 amino acids. V dropped 1 base and J dropped 3 bases, with 15 bases sitting between them. CDR1 and CDR2 (germline): LNHDA, SQIVND (reference sequence). DNA for the CDR3: TGTGCCAGTAGTATAGTGGGGGGAGAGCTCCACTATGGCTACACCTTC. Protein sequence: CASSIVGGELHYGYTF.

This sequence joins TRBV6-6 and TRBJ2-7, with 10 bases fitting TRBD2. The CDR3 has 13 amino acids. V shed 8 bases and J 4 bases; nucleotides not matched to a gene: 5. CDR1 is MNHNY, CDR2 SVGAGI, per germline (reference sequence). The CDR3 region is CASELAGTYEQYF. The CDR3 DNA reads TGTGCCAGCGAACTAGCGGGAACGTACGAGCAGTACTTC.

The rearrangement links TRBV28 to TRBJ2-1; D remains ambiguous. Germline loops: CDR1 MDHEN, CDR2 SYDVKM. CDR3 length equals 13 residues. The V and J ends lost 3 bases and 6 bases respectively, with 9 bases between them. The CDR3 DNA sequence: TGTGCCAGCAGTTTGCCGGTTCTCAATGAGCAGTTCTTC. This gives the protein CASSLPVLNEQFF.

In the case of this clone: A read error may account for a junction end that differs from germline. The chain carries TRBV15 and TRBJ2-5, with 10 bases lining up with TRBD2. The CDR3 covers 17 residues. Germline V gene sequence: CDR1 LNHNV, CDR2 YYDKDF (reference sequence). The CDR3, as DNA: TGTGCCACCAGCGGAGAAAAGCGGGAGGGCCGACGGGAGACCCAGTACTTC. Protein product: CATSGEKREGRRETQYF. Based on the CDR3 plus reference TRBV15 and TRBJ2-5, the full variable domain is DAMVIQNPRYQVTQFGKPVTLSCSQTLNHNVMYWYQQKSSQAPKLLFHYYDKDFNNEADTPDNFQSRRPNTSFCFLDIRSPGLGDTAMYLCATSGEKREGRRETQYFGPGTRLLVL.

The chain uses TRBV28 and TRBJ2-5; 10 bases align to TRBD1. This CDR3 has 15 residues. CDR1 and CDR2 from the germline V gene are MDHEN and SYDVKM. Unmatched junction bases numbered 8, after V lost 5 bases and J lost 5 bases. The CDR3 loop reads CASSARTGGRETQYF. In DNA form, the CDR3 reads TGTGCCAGCAGTGCCAGGACAGGGGGGAGGGAGACCCAGTACTTC. Complete variable domain (other parts from reference TRBV28 and TRBJ2-5): DVKVTQSSRYLVKRTGEKVFLECVQDMDHENMFWYRQDPGLGLRLIYFSYDVKMKEKGDIPEGYSVSREKKERFSLILESASTNQTSMYLCASSARTGGRETQYFGPGTRLLVL.

The chain's CDR3 is CASIRQLEYGYTF. CDR3 coding DNA: TGTGCCAGTATCCGACAGTTAGAATATGGCTACACCTTC. The gene calls are TRBV6-5 and TRBJ1-2, with D tentatively TRBD1 (5 bases). In germline, CDR1 is MNHEY, CDR2 SVGAGI. V lost 9 bases, J lost 5 bases, and 16 bases lay in between. This CDR3 contains 13 residues.

V and J are TRBV4-3 and TRBJ2-2; D gene ambiguous. The germline V gene encodes CDR1 LGHNA and CDR2 YSLEER. The length of the CDR3 is 15 residues. V shed 0 bases and J shed 5 bases, with 10 bases lying between them. CDR3 in amino acids: CASSQDVLRTGELFF. The CDR3 DNA reads as TGCGCCAGCAGCCAAGACGTATTGCGAACCGGGGAGCTGTTTTTT.

This clone appeared once. At one of its ends the junction is not consistent with the germline gene, which may arise from a read error. This chain uses TRBV6-5 with TRBJ2-3, with TRBD2 identical over 7 bases. The CDR3 sequence is 14 residues long. Germline V lookup: CDR1 MNHEY, CDR2 SVGAGI. The CDR3 DNA reads TGTACCAGCGCGGCTCTAGCGGTAACAGATACGCAGTATTTT. This encodes CTSAALAVTDTQYF.